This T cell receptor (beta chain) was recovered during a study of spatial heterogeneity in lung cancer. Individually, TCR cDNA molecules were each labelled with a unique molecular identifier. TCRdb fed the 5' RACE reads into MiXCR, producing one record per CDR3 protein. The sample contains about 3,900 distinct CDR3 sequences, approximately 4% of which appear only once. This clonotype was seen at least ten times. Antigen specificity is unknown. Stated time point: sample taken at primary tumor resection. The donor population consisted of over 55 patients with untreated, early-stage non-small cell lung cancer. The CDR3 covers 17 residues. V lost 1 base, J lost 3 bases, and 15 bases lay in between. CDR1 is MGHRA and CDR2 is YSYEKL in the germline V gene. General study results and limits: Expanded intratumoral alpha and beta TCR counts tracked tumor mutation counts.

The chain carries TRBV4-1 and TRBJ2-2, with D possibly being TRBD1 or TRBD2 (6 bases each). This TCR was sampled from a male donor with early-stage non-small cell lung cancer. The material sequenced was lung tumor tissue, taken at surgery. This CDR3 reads CASSQVGGRPYTGELFF. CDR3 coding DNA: TGCGCCAGCAGCCAAGTGGGGGGCCGACCCTACACCGGGGAGCTGTTTTTT.